This passage covers 10 T cell receptor beta chains from one sample sequenced in a study of glioma-infiltrating T cells. TCR alpha and beta CDR3 regions were amplified from RNA using iRepertoire nested multiplex PCR. TCRdb reprocessed the multiplex PCR reads via MiXCR and lists one record per CDR3 protein. There are some 100,000 distinct CDR3 sequences in the sample; about 25% occur only once, and around a third lies in the top ten. The specimen was glioma tissue, nonneoplastic brain tissue, or PBMCs (not recorded which). Receptor source: a human donor with low-grade glioma or glioblastoma, undergoing nonglioma brain surgery, or in good health (not recorded which).

This clonotype has a count of ten or more. The J gene is TRBJ2-7, the V gene TRBV11-2; 8 bases line up with TRBD1. This CDR3 has 15 residues. Unmatched junction bases numbered 5, after V lost 1 base and J lost 3 bases. Germline V lookup: CDR1 SGHAT, CDR2 FQNNGV. As DNA, the CDR3 is TGTGCCAGCAGCTTAGCCCAGGGGGCCGGCTACGAGCAGTACTTC. Protein: CASSLAQGAGYEQYF. Drawing the rest from reference TRBV11-2 and TRBJ2-7, the complete variable domain is EAGVAQSPRYKIIEKRQSVAFWCNPISGHATLYWYQQILGQGPKLLIQFQNNGVVDDSQLPKDRFSAERLKGVDSTLKIQPAKLEDSAVYLCASSLAQGAGYEQYFGPGTRLTVT.

This clonotype was seen ten or more times. The CDR3 DNA sequence: TGTGCCATCAGTATAGCGGGCAGCACAGATACGCAGTATTTT. It encodes CAISIAGSTDTQYF. The chain has TRBV10-3 and TRBJ2-3, with 7 bases fitting TRBD2. The CDR3 length is 14 residues. Looked up from germline, CDR1 is ENHRY and CDR2 is SYGVKD. Trimming took 5 bases from V and 0 from J; bases not matched to a gene: 2.

This clonotype has ten or more counts. The V call is TRBV7-9, the J call TRBJ1-5; TRBD1 agrees at 7 bases. CDR1 is SEHNR, CDR2 FQNEAQ, per germline (reference sequence). The CDR3 spans 14 residues. V trimming: 5 bases; J trimming: 4 bases; junction bases outside the gene matches: 5. The DNA of the CDR3 is TGTGCCAGCAGCCCGGGACAGCAAAATCAGCCCCAGCATTTT. The encoded protein is CASSPGQQNQPQHF. Together with reference TRBV7-9 and TRBJ1-5, the CDR3 gives the full variable domain: DTGVSQNPRHKITKRGQNVTFRCDPISEHNRLYWYRQTLGQGPEFLTYFQNEAQLEKSRLLSDRFSAERPKGSFSTLEIQRTEQGDSAMYLCASSPGQQNQPQHFGDGTRLSIL.

Comments on this clonotype: A read error may explain this, as a much larger clone is one base away. This chain links TRBV28 with TRBJ2-1; possibly TRBD2 for D (6 bases). With 7 bases removed from V and 8 bases from J, the gap between germline ends came to 15 bases. Looked up from germline, CDR1 is MDHEN and CDR2 is SYDVKM. This CDR3 is 13 amino acids long. The CDR3 DNA is TGTGCCAGCAAGAGAAGGCGGGGAGATGAGCAGTTCTTC. It is translated as CASKRRRGDEQFF.

This clonotype showed up many times. The CDR3 sequence: CASSQALTSGSIYEQYF. The DNA for the CDR3 is TGCGCCAGCAGCCAAGCACTCACTAGCGGGAGTATATACGAGCAGTACTTC. The chain couples TRBV4-1 to TRBJ2-7; TRBD2 agrees at 11 bases. J lost 4 bases, V lost 1 base, and 9 bases had no gene match. The CDR3 length is 17 residues. CDR1 and CDR2 (germline): MGHRA, YSYEKL.

This clonotype was found many times. The CDR3 here is CSAVAGGNEQYF. CDR3 bases: TGCAGTGCCGTAGCGGGAGGGAACGAGCAGTACTTC. The rearrangement joins TRBV20-1 to TRBJ2-7, with 11 bases identical to TRBD2. The CDR3 loop spans 12 amino acids. V dropped 6 bases and J dropped 5; count of bases not matched to a gene: 3. The germline V gene has CDR1 DFQATT and CDR2 SNEGSKA (reference sequence).

Concerning this clonotype: A single base separates this from a much larger clone, so it may be a read error. This chain joins TRBV28 and TRBJ1-5; TRBD1 matches 8 bases. CDR3 length equals 13 residues. Germline CDR1 and CDR2: MDHEN and SYDVKM. V dropped 6 bases and J dropped 5; count of bases not matched to a gene: 3. CDR3 residues: CASSLDRDQPQHF. The CDR3 region has the DNA TGTGCCAGCAGCTTGGACAGGGATCAGCCCCAGCATTTT.

This clonotype showed up many times. The chain links TRBV2 to TRBJ1-1; D uncertain. V was pared by 4 bases and J by 1 base, with 10 bases between. Germline CDR1 SNHLY, CDR2 FYNNEI. The CDR3 is 14 residues long. CDR3 DNA sequence: TGTGCCAGCAGTGTGGGTTTACCGAACACTGAAGCTTTCTTT. It translates to CASSVGLPNTEAFF.

The table lists this clonotype with many counts. The chain links TRBV11-2 to TRBJ1-1; D unclear. The CDR3 runs to 14 residues. Trimming shortened V by 5 bases and J by 0 bases, and 10 bases separated the two germline ends. Per germline, CDR1 SGHAT and CDR2 FQNNGV. The CDR3 coding sequence is TGTGCCAGCAGCCAGTCCCGCATGAACACTGAAGCTTTCTTT. It specifies CASSQSRMNTEAFF.

In regard to this clonotype: Because it lacks the conserved phenylalanine or tryptophan at the end, this CDR3 is likely a read error. The limits of the CDR3 on the DNA are not certain, so only TCRdb's listed CDR3 is given. The gene calls are TRBV6-2 or TRBV6-3 and TRBJ1-1. From its first to its last residue, the CDR3 has 13 amino acids. Per germline, CDR1 MNHEY and CDR2 SVGEGT. This chain's CDR3 is CASSYQGTTEAHV.